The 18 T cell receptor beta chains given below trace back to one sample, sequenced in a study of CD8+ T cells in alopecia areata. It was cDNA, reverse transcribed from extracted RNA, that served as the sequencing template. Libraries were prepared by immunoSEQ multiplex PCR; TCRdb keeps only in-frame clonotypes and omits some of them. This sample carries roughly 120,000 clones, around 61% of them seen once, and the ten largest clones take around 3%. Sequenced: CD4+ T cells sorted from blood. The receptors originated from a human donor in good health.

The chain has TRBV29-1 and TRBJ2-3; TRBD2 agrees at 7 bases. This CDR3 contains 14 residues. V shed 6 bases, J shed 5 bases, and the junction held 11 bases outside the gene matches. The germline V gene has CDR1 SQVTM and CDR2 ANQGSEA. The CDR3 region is CSVGRDGAGDTQYF. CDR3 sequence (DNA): TGCAGCGTGGGGAGGGACGGCGCCGGAGATACGCAGTATTTT.

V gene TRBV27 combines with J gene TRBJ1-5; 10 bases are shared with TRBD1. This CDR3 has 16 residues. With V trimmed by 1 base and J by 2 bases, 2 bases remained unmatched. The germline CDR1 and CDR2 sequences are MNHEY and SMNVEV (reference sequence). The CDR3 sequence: CASSLFGTGGNQPQHF. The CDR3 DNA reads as TGTGCCAGCAGTTTATTCGGGACAGGGGGCAATCAGCCCCAGCATTTT.

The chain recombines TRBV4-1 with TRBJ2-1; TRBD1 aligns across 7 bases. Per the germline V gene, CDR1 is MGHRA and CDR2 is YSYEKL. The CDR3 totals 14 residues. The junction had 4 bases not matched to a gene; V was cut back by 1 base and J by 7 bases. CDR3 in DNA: TGCGCCAGCAGCCAAGGGACAGGTTCTAATGAGCAGTTCTTC. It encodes CASSQGTGSNEQFF.

The CDR3 nucleotides read TGCGCCAGCAGCTTGGAGACCGAGACCCAGTACTTC. Translation: CASSLETETQYF. The chain is built from TRBV5-1 and TRBJ2-5; no firm D call. CDR3 size: 12 residues. Germline CDR1 reads SGHRS; CDR2 reads YFSETQ. Trimming shortened V by 0 bases and J by 5 bases, and 5 bases separated the two germline ends.

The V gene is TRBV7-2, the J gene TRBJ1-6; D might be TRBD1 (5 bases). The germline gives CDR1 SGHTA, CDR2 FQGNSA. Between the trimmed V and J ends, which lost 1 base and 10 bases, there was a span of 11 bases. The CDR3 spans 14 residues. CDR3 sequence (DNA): TGTGCCAGCAGCTTAGGGGGGGTGAAATCACCCCTCCACTTT. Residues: CASSLGGVKSPLHF.

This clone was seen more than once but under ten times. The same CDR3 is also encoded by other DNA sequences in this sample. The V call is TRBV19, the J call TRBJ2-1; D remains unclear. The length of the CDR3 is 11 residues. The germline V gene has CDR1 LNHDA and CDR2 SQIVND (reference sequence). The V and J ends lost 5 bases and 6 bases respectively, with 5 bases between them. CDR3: CASSERNEQFF. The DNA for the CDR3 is TGTGCCAGTAGTGAGCGCAATGAGCAGTTCTTC. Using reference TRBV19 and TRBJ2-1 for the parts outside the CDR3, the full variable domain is DGGITQSPKYLFRKEGQNVTLSCEQNLNHDAMYWYRQDPGQGLRLIYYSQIVNDFQKGDIAEGYSVSREKKESFPLTVTSAQKNPTAFYLCASSERNEQFFGPGTRLTVL.

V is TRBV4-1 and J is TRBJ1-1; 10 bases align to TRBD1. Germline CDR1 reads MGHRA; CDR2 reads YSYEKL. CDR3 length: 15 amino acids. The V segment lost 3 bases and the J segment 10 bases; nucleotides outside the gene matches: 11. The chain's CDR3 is CASSQGDRGPLVAFF. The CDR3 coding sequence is TGCGCCAGCAGCCAGGGCGACAGGGGGCCCTTGGTAGCTTTCTTT.

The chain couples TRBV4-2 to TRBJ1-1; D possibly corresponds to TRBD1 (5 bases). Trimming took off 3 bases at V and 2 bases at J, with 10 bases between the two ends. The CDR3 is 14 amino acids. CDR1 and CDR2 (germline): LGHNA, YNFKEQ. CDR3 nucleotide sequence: TGTGCCAGCAGCCAGAGCGACAGTAACACTGAAGCTTTCTTT. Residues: CASSQSDSNTEAFF.

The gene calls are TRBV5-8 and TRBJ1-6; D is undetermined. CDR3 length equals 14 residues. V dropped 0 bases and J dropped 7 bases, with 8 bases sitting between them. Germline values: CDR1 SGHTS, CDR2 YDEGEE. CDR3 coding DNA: TGTGCCAGCAGCTTGGGGGGTCGGAATTCACCCCTCCACTTT. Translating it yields CASSLGGRNSPLHF.

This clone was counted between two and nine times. The CDR3 spells CSVDQGYTF. CDR3 nucleotide sequence: TGCAGCGTTGACCAGGGCTACACCTTC. The chain has TRBV29-1 and TRBJ1-2; D remains unclear. Trimming took off 3 bases at V and 8 bases at J, with 4 bases between the two ends. Per germline, CDR1 SQVTM and CDR2 ANQGSEA. The CDR3 totals 9 residues.

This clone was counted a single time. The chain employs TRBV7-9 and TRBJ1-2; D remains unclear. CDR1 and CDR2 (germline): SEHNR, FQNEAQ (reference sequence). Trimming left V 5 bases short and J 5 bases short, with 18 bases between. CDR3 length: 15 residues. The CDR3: CASSPTDVVGYGYTF. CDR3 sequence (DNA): TGTGCCAGCAGCCCAACGGACGTCGTGGGTTATGGCTACACCTTC. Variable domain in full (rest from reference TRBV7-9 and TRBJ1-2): DTGVSQNPRHKITKRGQNVTFRCDPISEHNRLYWYRQTLGQGPEFLTYFQNEAQLEKSRLLSDRFSAERPKGSFSTLEIQRTEQGDSAMYLCASSPTDVVGYGYTFGSGTRLTVV.

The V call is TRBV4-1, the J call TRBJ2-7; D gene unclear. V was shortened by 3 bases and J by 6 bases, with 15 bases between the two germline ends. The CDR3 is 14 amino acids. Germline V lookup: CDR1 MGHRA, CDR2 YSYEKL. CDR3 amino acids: CASSHPGPPSEQYF. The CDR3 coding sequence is TGCGCCAGCAGCCACCCTGGTCCACCCTCCGAGCAGTACTTC.

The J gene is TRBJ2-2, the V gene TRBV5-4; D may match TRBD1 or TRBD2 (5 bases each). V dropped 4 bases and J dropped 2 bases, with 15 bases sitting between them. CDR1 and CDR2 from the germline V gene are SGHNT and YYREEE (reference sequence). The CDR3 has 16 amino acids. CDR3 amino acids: CASSGPGDANTGELFF. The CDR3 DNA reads TGTGCCAGCAGCGGACCCGGGGACGCAAACACCGGGGAGCTGTTTTTT. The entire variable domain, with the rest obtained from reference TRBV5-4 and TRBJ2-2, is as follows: ETGVTQSPTHLIKTRGQQVTLRCSSQSGHNTVSWYQQALGQGPQFIFQYYREEENGRGNFPPRFSGLQFPNYSSELNVNALELDDSALYLCASSGPGDANTGELFFGEGSRLTVL.

This CDR3 is CASRTPGTNYNEQFF. CDR3 nucleotides: TGTGCCAGCAGGACGCCCGGGACTAACTACAATGAGCAGTTCTTC. The chain carries TRBV11-2 and TRBJ2-1; 7 bases line up with TRBD2. The CDR3 totals 15 residues. V was pared by 6 bases and J by 3 bases, with 8 bases of the junction left unmatched. Germline-derived CDR1 and CDR2 are SGHAT and FQNNGV.

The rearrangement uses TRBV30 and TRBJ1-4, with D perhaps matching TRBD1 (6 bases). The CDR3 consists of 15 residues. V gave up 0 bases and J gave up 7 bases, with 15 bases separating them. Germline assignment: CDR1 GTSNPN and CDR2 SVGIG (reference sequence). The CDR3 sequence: CAWSVRSGGSEKLFF. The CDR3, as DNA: TGTGCCTGGAGTGTACGTTCGGGGGGCAGTGAAAAACTGTTTTTT.

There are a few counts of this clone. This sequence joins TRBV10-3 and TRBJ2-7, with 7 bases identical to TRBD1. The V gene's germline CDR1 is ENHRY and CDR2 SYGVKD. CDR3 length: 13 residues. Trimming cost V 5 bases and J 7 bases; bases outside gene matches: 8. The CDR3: CAISSEGAGEQYF. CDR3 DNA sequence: TGTGCCATCAGTTCCGAGGGGGCTGGGGAGCAGTACTTC.

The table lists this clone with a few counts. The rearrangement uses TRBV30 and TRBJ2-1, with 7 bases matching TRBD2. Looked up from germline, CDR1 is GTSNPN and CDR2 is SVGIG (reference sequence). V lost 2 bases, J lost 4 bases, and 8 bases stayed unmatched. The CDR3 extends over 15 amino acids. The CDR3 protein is CAWSPWTRGYNEQFF. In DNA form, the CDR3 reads TGTGCCTGGAGTCCATGGACTAGGGGTTACAATGAGCAGTTCTTC.

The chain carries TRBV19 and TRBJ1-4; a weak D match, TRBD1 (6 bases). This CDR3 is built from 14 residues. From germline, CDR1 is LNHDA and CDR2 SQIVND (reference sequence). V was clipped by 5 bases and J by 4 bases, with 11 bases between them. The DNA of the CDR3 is TGTGCCAGTAGTGCTGACAGGAGTAATGAAAAACTGTTTTTT. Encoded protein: CASSADRSNEKLFF.